Below, one T cell receptor beta chain is given with its context. What it recognizes is unknown. Researchers processed graft tissue to release intraepithelial and lamina propria lymphocytes. This specimen belongs to a study of graft-versus-host responses after intestinal transplantation. Study at large: Recipients uniformly received anti-thymocyte globulin induction, followed by tacrolimus and steroids for 3 to 4 years. Study-wide results and caveats: Allografts of one patient group, those with graft-donor T cell macrochimerism, had high graft-versus-host to host-versus-graft clonal ratios. Detected in recipient marrow were GvH clones, some of which were first observed in ileum or blood. GvH clone levels peaked in circulation, and this peak was associated with early post-transplant HvG declines.

Produced via immunoSEQ multiplex PCR; TCRdb's table is partial and in-frame only. The table lists tens of thousands of clones, around 90% of them singletons. V shed 5 bases, J shed 0 bases, and the junction held 3 bases outside the gene matches. The CDR3 runs 14 residues. Looked up from germline, CDR1 is MDHEN and CDR2 is SYDVKM. The V and J genes are TRBV28 and TRBJ2-5, with 7 bases aligning to TRBD1. Sample: ileum tissue, taken almost 210 days after intestinal transplant. The sequence came from a human patient who received an intestinal transplant, so some T cells may come from the graft donor. CDR3 nucleotides: TGTGCCAGCAGTCTGACAGGGAACCAAGAGACCCAGTACTTC. Protein: CASSLTGNQETQYF.